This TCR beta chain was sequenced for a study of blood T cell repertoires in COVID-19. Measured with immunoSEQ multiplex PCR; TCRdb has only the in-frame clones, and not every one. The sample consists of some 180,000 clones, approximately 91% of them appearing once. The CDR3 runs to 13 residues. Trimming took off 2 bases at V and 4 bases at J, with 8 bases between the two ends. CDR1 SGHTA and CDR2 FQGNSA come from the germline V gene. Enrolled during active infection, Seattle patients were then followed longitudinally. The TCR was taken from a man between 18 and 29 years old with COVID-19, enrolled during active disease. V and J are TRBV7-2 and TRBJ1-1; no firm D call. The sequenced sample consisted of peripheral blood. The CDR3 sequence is CASSLLGGTEAFF. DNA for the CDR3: TGTGCCAGCAGCTTACTGGGAGGCACTGAAGCTTTCTTT.